This is a list of T cell receptor beta chains from one sample in a study of blood T cell repertoires in COVID-19. Data came from immunoSEQ multiplex PCR; TCRdb stores just in-frame clones and leaves some out. The table has 130,000 or so clones, 70% to 90% seen once. Sequencing was carried out using peripheral blood. These receptors all stem from a woman aged 60 to 75 with acute or convalescent COVID-19. The CDR3 runs from the conserved cysteine through the conserved F or W. Each record gives: V gene, D gene, clone size, J gene, CDR3 DNA, CDR3 protein. D genes are given only for firm matches. Rows give clone size only sometimes, using once, few, many, or a class for an expanded clone.

TRBV9	TRBD2	NA	TRBJ2-5	TGTGCCAGCAGCGTAGATCTAGCGGGTAGGGAGACCCAGTACTTC	CASSVDLAGRETQYF
TRBV11-3	TRBD1	few	TRBJ1-3	TGTGCCAGCAGCTCGTCTCGGACAGGGCCCGTATATTTT	CASSSSRTGPVYF
TRBV5-4	TRBD2	NA	TRBJ2-5	TGTGCCAGCAGCTTGGTATCTAGCGGGGGACAAGAGACCCAGTACTTC	CASSLVSSGGQETQYF
TRBV7-2	TRBD1	NA	TRBJ1-1	TGTGCCAGCAGGAAGACAGGGGGGAACACTGAAGCTTTCTTT	CASRKTGGNTEAFF
TRBV6-5	NA	NA	TRBJ1-6	TGTGCCAGCAGTTACTCTCCCGGGACTCAACGAGCACCCCTCCACTTT	CASSYSPGTQRAPLHF
TRBV3-1/TRBV3-2	NA	once	TRBJ1-5	TGTGCCAGCAGCCTCCACGGGGGGGCGAGAGGCAATCAGCCCCAGCATTTT	CASSLHGGARGNQPQHF
TRBV6-5	TRBD1	NA	TRBJ1-6	TGTGCCAGCAGTTACTCAGGGGGCAATAATTCACCCCTCCACTTT	CASSYSGGNNSPLHF
TRBV4-3	TRBD2	NA	TRBJ2-5	TGCGCCAGCAGCCAAGTACTAGCGGAAGAGACCCAGTACTTC	CASSQVLAEETQYF
TRBV20-1	TRBD2	NA	TRBJ2-1	TGCAGTGCTAGTCCTGTCCGAACTAGCGGGGGCTACAATGAGCAGTTCTTC	CSASPVRTSGGYNEQFF
TRBV5-1	NA	NA	TRBJ2-5	TGCGCCAGCAGCTTGTTGGGGGCGCAAGAGACCCAGTACTTC	CASSLLGAQETQYF
TRBV10-2	TRBD1	NA	TRBJ2-2	TGCGCCACTGGGACAGGGGGGGCCGGGGAGCTGTTTTTT	CATGTGGAGELFF
TRBV3-1/TRBV3-2	NA	NA	TRBJ2-1	TGTGCCAGCAGCCAAAGCAGGGCCTCGTTCAATGAGCAGTTCTTC	CASSQSRASFNEQFF
TRBV28	TRBD1	NA	TRBJ1-2	TGTGCCAGCAGTTTAGACAGGGAGTTCCTCTATGGCTACACCTTC	CASSLDREFLYGYTF
TRBV3-1/TRBV3-2	NA	NA	TRBJ2-7	TGTGCCAGCAGCCCACAAGCTAGCGCCTACGAGCAGTACTTC	CASSPQASAYEQYF
TRBV9	NA	NA	TRBJ2-7	TGTGCCAGCAGCGTAGCGCCGGGAGACGGGTACGAGCAGTACTTC	CASSVAPGDGYEQYF
TRBV24-1	NA	NA	TRBJ2-7	TGTGCCACCAGTGATTATCTAGGCGAGCAGTACTTC	CATSDYLGEQYF
TRBV30	TRBD1	NA	TRBJ1-2	TGTGCCTGGAATCCAGGGGGCGGCTATGGCTACACCTTC	CAWNPGGGYGYTF
TRBV7-7	TRBD1	NA	TRBJ1-1	TGTGCTAGCAGCTTAGACAGGGGGTCGGAAGCTTTCTTT	CASSLDRGSEAFF
TRBV7-2	TRBD2	NA	TRBJ2-5	TGTGCCAGCAGCCCACTCGGACTAGCGGGGGGACAGACCCAGTACTTC	CASSPLGLAGGQTQYF
TRBV28	TRBD2	once	TRBJ2-3	TGTGCCAGCAGCTCCGCTAGCGGGGGCACAGATACGCAGTATTTT	CASSSASGGTDTQYF
TRBV9	NA	NA	TRBJ1-2	TGTGCCAGCAGCGTCGACAGTGCCTATGGCTACACCTTC	CASSVDSAYGYTF
TRBV7-9	NA	NA	TRBJ1-3	TGTGCCAGCGTCCCCGGTAGTCCCGGAAACACCATATATTTT	CASVPGSPGNTIYF
TRBV3-1/TRBV3-2	TRBD2	NA	TRBJ2-5	TGTGCCAGCAGCCAGCTAGCGGGGGGGTCACAGACCCAGTACTTC	CASSQLAGGSQTQYF
TRBV19	NA	NA	TRBJ1-1	TGTGCCAGTAGTATCGGGGGGGAACTTATGAACACTGAAGCTTTCTTT	CASSIGGELMNTEAFF
TRBV18	NA	NA	TRBJ1-2	TGTGCCAGCTCAGGAAAGACAGAAATCTATGGCTACACCTTC	CASSGKTEIYGYTF
TRBV9	TRBD2	NA	TRBJ2-3	TGTGCCAGCAGCGTCGGGACTAGCGGGGGATTTAGCACAGATACGCAGTATTTT	CASSVGTSGGFSTDTQYF
TRBV12-5	NA	NA	TRBJ1-2	TGTGCTAGTGGTGCCGGGGGAGGGGTCTATGGCTACACCTTC	CASGAGGGVYGYTF
TRBV11-2	TRBD1	NA	TRBJ2-7	TGTGCCAGCAGCTTTGCCGGGACAGGGAAGGGAGAGCAGTACTTC	CASSFAGTGKGEQYF
TRBV5-6	NA	once	TRBJ1-5	TGTGCCAGCAGCTTTTCAGGGAACAATCAGCCCCAGCATTTT	CASSFSGNNQPQHF
TRBV27	TRBD1	NA	TRBJ2-1	TGTGCCAGCAGACATACCGGGACAGAGACAATGAATGAGCAGTTCTTC	CASRHTGTETMNEQFF
TRBV27	NA	once	TRBJ1-6	TGTGCCAGCAGCCCGATGTTCAGTTTGAATTCACCCCTCCACTTT	CASSPMFSLNSPLHF
TRBV5-1	NA	few	TRBJ1-1	TGCGCCAGCAGCTTGGCCGGGGGATGGGCGACTGAAGCTTTCTTT	CASSLAGGWATEAFF
TRBV4-1	NA	NA	TRBJ2-3	TGCGCCAGCAGCCAAGACCGTCTAGTTAGGATAAATACGCAGTATTTT	CASSQDRLVRINTQYF
TRBV7-2	TRBD2	NA	TRBJ2-2	TGTGCCAGCAGTTTCGGGGGGCTAGCGGGTACCGGGGAGCTGTTTTTT	CASSFGGLAGTGELFF
TRBV27	NA	NA	TRBJ2-4	TGTGCCAGCAGTGTGACAGTCCAAAACATTCAGTACTTC	CASSVTVQNIQYF
TRBV5-4	TRBD1	once	TRBJ1-2	TGTGCCAGCAGCTCGGGACAGAACTATGGCTACACCTTC	CASSSGQNYGYTF
TRBV7-2	TRBD2	NA	TRBJ2-1	TGTGCCAGCAGCTTGATGGCGGCGGGGGGTTTCAATGAGCAGTTCTTC	CASSLMAAGGFNEQFF
TRBV11-3	NA	NA	TRBJ2-1	TGTGCCAGCAGCATTAGACGCGGTGAGCAGTTCTTC	CASSIRRGEQFF
TRBV5-1	NA	NA	TRBJ2-7	TGCGCCAGCAGCTTGGAGGCCAGGGCTGGCGAGCAGTACTTC	CASSLEARAGEQYF
TRBV5-1	NA	once	TRBJ2-2	TGCGCCAGCAGCCCGGGACACGGATACACCGGGGAGCTGTTTTTT	CASSPGHGYTGELFF
TRBV28	NA	NA	TRBJ1-4	TGTGCCAGCAACGTAGGGAGGGGGAACGAAAAACTGTTTTTT	CASNVGRGNEKLFF
TRBV28	TRBD1	NA	TRBJ2-3	TGTGCCAGCAGTTTATGGCGGGACAGGGGCTCAGATACGCAGTATTTT	CASSLWRDRGSDTQYF
TRBV4-2	TRBD1	NA	TRBJ2-1	TGTGCCAGCAGCGAGTGGGACAGGGAGGGCAATGAGCAGTTCTTC	CASSEWDREGNEQFF
TRBV3-1/TRBV3-2	TRBD1	once	TRBJ2-5	TGTGCCAGCAGCCAAGTTCCAGGGGGCGCATTCGAGACCCAGTACTTC	CASSQVPGGAFETQYF
TRBV28	NA	NA	TRBJ1-2	TGTGCCAGCAGCCCACAGGGAATCCCTAACTATGGCTACACCTTC	CASSPQGIPNYGYTF
TRBV9	TRBD1	NA	TRBJ2-2	TGTGCCAGCAGCGTAGGGTTGGGACAGGGGGACACCGGGGAGCTGTTTTTT	CASSVGLGQGDTGELFF
TRBV6-5	NA	NA	TRBJ2-7	TGTGCCAGCAGTTATGGGGCAGGCACCTACGAGCAGTACTTC	CASSYGAGTYEQYF
TRBV10-1	NA	NA	TRBJ1-3	TGCGCCAGCAGTGATAGAAAGGGGCCGGGAAACACCATATATTTT	CASSDRKGPGNTIYF
TRBV12-5	TRBD1	NA	TRBJ2-7	TGTGCTAGTGGTTTGGCTATGGGGACAGGCGCTGCCTACGAGCAGTACTTC	CASGLAMGTGAAYEQYF
TRBV13	NA	NA	TRBJ1-1	TGTGCCAGCAGCTCGGTCCCGGGGAACACTGAAGCTTTCTTT	CASSSVPGNTEAFF
TRBV5-5	NA	many	TRBJ1-2	TGTGCCAGCAGCTTGGAGGCTACAGGATTTATCTATGGCTACACCTTC	CASSLEATGFIYGYTF
TRBV19	TRBD2	NA	TRBJ2-5	TGTGCCAGTAGTCCGGGACTAGCGGGTACAGAGACCCAGTACTTC	CASSPGLAGTETQYF
TRBV7-6	TRBD1	NA	TRBJ2-2	TGTGCCAGCAGCAAACGGGACAGGGGGCTAGGGGAGCTGTTTTTT	CASSKRDRGLGELFF
TRBV2	NA	once	TRBJ1-2	TGTGCCAGTGGGGAGAAGCAAGCCTATGGCTACACCTTC	CASGEKQAYGYTF
TRBV4-3	NA	NA	TRBJ1-6	TGCGCCAGCAGCCCAACCGGAGATAATTCACCCCTCCACTTT	CASSPTGDNSPLHF